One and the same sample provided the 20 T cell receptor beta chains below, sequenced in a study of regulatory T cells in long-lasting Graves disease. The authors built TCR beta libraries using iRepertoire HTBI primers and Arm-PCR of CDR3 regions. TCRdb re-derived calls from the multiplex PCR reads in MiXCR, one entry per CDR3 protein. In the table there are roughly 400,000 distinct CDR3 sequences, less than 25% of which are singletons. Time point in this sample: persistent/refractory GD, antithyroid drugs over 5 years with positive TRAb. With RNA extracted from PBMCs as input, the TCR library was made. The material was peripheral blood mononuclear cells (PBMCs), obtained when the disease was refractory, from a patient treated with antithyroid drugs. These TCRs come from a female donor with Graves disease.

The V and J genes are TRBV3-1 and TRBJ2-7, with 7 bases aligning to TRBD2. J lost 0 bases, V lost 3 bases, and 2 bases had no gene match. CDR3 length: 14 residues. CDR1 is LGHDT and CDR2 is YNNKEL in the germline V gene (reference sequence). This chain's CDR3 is CASSHSGISYEQYF. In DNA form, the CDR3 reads TGTGCCAGCAGCCACAGCGGGATCTCCTACGAGCAGTACTTC.

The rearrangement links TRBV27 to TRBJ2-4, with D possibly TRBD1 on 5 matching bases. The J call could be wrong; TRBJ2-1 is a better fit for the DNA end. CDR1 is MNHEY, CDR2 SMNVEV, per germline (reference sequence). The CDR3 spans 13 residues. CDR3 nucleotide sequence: TGTGCCAGCAGTTCTATCTGGGGCAGTGAGCAGTTCTTC. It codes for CASSSIWGSEQFF.

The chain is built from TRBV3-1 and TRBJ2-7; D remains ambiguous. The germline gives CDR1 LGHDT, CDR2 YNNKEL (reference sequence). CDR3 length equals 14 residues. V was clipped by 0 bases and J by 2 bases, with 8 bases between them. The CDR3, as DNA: TGTGCCAGCAGCCAAGACCCCAGAACCTACGAGCAGTACTTC. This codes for CASSQDPRTYEQYF.

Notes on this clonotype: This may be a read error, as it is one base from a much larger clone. As DNA, the CDR3 is TGCAGTACTAGCGATGGCTATGGCTACACCTTC. Translated: CSTSDGYGYTF. This sequence joins TRBV20-1 and TRBJ1-2; D not resolved. The CDR3 loop spans 11 amino acids. CDR1 is DFQATT, CDR2 SNEGSKA, per germline (reference sequence).

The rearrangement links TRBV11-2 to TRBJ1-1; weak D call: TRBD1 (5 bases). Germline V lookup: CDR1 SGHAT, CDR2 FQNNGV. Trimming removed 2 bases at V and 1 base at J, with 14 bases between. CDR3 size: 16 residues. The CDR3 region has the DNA TGTGCCAGCAGCTTAAGAATGGGGCAGGGGAACACTGAAGCTTTCTTT. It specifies CASSLRMGQGNTEAFF.

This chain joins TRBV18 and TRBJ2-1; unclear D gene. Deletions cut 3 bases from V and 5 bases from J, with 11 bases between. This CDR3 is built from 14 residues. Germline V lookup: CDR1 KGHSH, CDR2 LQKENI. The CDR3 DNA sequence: TGTGCCAGCTCACCGTTGGGCCTCCACAATGAGCAGTTCTTC. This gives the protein CASSPLGLHNEQFF.

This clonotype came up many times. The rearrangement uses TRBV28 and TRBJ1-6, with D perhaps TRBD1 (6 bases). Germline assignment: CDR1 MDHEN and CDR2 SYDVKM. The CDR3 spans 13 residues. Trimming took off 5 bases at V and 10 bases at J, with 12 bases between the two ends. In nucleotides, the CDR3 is TGTGCCAGCAGTAGGGGGGTAGGATCACCCCTCCACTTT. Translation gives CASSRGVGSPLHF. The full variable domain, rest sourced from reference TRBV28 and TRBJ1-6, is DVKVTQSSRYLVKRTGEKVFLECVQDMDHENMFWYRQDPGLGLRLIYFSYDVKMKEKGDIPEGYSVSREKKERFSLILESASTNQTSMYLCASSRGVGSPLHFGNGTRLTVT.

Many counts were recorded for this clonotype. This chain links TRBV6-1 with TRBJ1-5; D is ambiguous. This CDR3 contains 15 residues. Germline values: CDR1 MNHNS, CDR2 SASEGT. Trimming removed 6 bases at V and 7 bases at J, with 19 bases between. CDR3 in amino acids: CASRPEAGIEQPQHF. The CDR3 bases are TGTGCCAGCAGACCCGAGGCGGGGATCGAACAGCCCCAGCATTTT.

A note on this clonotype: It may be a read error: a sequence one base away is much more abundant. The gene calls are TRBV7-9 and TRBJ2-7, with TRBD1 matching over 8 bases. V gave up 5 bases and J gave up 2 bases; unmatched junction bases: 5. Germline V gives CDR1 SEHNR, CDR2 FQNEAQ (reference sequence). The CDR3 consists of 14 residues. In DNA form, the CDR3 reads TGTGCCAGCAGCCGGAACAGGGGGGCCTACGAGCAGTACTTC. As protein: CASSRNRGAYEQYF.

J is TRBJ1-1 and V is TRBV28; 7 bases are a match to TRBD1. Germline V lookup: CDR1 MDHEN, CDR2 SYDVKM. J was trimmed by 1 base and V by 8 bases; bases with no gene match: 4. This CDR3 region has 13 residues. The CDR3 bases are TGTGCCAGCTTCGGGACAGCGAACACTGAAGCTTTCTTT. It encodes CASFGTANTEAFF.

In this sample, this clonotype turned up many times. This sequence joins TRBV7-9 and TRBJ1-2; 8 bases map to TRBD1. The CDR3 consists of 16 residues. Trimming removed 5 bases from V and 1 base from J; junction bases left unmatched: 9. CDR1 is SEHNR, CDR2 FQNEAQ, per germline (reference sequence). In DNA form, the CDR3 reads TGTGCCAGCAGCCGGGCAAGGGACAGGCATAACTATGGCTACACCTTC. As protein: CASSRARDRHNYGYTF.

CDR3 region: CASREAVNSPLHF. The CDR3 nucleotides are TGTGCCAGCAGGGAGGCGGTAAATTCACCCCTCCACTTT. V is TRBV12-3 or TRBV12-4 and J is TRBJ1-6; D is undetermined. The V and J ends lost 6 bases and 7 bases respectively, with 10 bases between them. The CDR3 is 13 amino acids.

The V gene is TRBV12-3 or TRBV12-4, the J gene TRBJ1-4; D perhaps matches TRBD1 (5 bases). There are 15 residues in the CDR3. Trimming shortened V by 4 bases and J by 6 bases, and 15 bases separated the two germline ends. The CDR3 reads CASSSGRGSYEKLFF. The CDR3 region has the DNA TGTGCCAGCAGTTCGGGACGGGGGAGCTATGAAAAACTGTTTTTT.

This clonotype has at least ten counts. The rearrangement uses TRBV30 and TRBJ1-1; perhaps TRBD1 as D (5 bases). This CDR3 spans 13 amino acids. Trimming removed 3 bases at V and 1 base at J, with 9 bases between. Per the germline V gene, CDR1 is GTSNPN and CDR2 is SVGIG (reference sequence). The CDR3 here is CAWSRQSNTEAFF. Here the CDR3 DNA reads TGTGCCTGGAGCAGACAGTCGAACACTGAAGCTTTCTTT.

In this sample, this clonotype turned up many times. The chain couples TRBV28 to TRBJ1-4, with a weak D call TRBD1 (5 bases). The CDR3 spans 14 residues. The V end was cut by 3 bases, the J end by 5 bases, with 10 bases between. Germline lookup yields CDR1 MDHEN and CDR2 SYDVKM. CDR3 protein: CASSLAGPNEKLFF. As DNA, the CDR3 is TGTGCCAGCAGTTTGGCAGGGCCAAATGAAAAACTGTTTTTT. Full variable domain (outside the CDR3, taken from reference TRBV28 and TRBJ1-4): DVKVTQSSRYLVKRTGEKVFLECVQDMDHENMFWYRQDPGLGLRLIYFSYDVKMKEKGDIPEGYSVSREKKERFSLILESASTNQTSMYLCASSLAGPNEKLFFGSGTQLSVL.

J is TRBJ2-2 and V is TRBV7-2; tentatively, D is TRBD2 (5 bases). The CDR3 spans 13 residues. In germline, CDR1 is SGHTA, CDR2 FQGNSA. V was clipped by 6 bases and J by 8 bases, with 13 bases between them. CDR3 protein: CASRPTRLGELFF. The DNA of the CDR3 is TGTGCCAGCAGACCCACTAGGTTGGGGGAGCTGTTTTTT.

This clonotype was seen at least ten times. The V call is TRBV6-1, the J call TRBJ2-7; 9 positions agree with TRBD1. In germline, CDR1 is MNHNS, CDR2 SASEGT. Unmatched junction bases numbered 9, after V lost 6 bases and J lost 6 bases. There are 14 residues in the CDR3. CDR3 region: CASSPDRGSLEQYF. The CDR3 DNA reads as TGTGCCAGCAGCCCGGACAGGGGATCCCTCGAGCAGTACTTC.

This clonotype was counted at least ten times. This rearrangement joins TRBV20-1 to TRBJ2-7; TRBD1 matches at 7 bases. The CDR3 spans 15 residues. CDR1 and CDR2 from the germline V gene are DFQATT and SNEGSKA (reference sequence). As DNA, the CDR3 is TGCAGCGCTCTCAGGGACAGCCCCCTCACCTACGAGCAGTACTTC. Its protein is CSALRDSPLTYEQYF.

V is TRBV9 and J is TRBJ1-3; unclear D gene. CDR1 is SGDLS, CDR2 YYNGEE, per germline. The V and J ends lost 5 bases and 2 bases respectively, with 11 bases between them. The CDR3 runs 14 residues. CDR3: CASSATGAGNTIYF. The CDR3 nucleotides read TGTGCCAGCAGTGCTACCGGAGCTGGAAACACCATATATTTT.

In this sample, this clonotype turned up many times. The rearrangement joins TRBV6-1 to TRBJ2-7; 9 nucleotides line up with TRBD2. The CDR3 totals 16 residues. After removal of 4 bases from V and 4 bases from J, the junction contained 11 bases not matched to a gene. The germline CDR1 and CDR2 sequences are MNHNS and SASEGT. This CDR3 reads CASSGRTSASMYEQYF. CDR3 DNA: TGTGCCAGCAGTGGTAGGACTAGCGCGAGCATGTACGAGCAGTACTTC.